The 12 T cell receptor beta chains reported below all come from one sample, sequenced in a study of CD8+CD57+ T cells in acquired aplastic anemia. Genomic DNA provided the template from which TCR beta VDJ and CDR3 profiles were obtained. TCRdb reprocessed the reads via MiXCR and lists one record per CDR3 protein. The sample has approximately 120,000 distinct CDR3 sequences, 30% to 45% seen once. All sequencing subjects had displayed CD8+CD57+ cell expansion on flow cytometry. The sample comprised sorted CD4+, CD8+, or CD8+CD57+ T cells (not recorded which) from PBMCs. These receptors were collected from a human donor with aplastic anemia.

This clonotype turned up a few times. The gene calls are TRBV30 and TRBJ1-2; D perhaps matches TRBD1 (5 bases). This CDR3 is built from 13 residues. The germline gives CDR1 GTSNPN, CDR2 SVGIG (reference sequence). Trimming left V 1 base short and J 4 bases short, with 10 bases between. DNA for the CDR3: TGTGCCTGGAGTGGGGGACGGTCCTATGGCTACACCTTC. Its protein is CAWSGGRSYGYTF.

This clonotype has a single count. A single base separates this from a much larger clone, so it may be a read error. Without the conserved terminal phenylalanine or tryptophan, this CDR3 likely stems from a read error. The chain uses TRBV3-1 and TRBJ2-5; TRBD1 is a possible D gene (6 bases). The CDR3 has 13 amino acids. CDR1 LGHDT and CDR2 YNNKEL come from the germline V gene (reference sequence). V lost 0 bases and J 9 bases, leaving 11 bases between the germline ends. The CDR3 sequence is CASSQDTGISQYS. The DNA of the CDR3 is TGTGCCAGCAGCCAAGATACAGGGATTTCCCAGTACTCC.

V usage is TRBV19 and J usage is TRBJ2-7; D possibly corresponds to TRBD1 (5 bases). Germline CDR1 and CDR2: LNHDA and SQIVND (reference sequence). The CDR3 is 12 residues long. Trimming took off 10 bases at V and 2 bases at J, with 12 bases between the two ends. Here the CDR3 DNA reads TGTGCCACTTCGGACAAGCCCTACGAGCAGTACTTC. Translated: CATSDKPYEQYF.

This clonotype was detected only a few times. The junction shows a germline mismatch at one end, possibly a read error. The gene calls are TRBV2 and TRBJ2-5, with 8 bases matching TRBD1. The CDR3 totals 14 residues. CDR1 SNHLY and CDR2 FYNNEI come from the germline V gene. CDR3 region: CASSSNRGAEIQYF. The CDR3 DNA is TGCGCCAGCAGCTCAAACAGGGGGGCAGAGATCCAGTACTTC.

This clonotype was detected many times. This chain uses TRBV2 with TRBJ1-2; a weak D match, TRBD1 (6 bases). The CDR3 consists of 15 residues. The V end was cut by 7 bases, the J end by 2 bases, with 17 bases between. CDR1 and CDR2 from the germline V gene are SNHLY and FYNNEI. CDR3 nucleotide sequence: TGTGCCAGCACCGGTACCCGGGGGCGGAACTATGGCTACACCTTC. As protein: CASTGTRGRNYGYTF.

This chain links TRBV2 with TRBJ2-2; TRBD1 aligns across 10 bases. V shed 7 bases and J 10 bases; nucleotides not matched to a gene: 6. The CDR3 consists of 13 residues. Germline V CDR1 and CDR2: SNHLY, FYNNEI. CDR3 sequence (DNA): TGTGCCAGCATAGACAGGGGGCAAGAGGAGCTGTTTTTT. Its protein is CASIDRGQEELFF.

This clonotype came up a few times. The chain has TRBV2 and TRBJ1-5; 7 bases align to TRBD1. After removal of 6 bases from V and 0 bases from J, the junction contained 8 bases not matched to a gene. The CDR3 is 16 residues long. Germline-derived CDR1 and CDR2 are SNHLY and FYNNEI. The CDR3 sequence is CASSPTDRSSNQPQHF. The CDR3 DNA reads TGTGCCAGCAGCCCCACGGACAGGAGTAGCAATCAGCCCCAGCATTTT. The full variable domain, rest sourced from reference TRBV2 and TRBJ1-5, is EPEVTQTPSHQVTQMGQEVILRCVPISNHLYFYWYRQILGQKVEFLVSFYNNEISEKSEIFDDQFSVERPDGSNFTLKIRSTKLEDSAMYFCASSPTDRSSNQPQHFGDGTRLSIL.

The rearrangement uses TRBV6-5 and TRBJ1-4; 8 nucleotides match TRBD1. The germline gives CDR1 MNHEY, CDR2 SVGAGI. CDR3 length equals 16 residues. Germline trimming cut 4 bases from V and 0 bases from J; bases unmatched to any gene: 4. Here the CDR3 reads CASSSGTGTTNEKLFF. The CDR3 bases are TGTGCCAGCAGTTCCGGGACAGGAACAACTAATGAAAAACTGTTTTTT.

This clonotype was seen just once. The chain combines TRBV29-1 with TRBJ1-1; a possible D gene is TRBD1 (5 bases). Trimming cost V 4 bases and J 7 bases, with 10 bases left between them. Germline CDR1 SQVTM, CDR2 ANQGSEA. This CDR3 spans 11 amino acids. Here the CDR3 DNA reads TGCAGCGTTGTGAAGGACATTGAAGCTTTCTTT. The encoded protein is CSVVKDIEAFF.

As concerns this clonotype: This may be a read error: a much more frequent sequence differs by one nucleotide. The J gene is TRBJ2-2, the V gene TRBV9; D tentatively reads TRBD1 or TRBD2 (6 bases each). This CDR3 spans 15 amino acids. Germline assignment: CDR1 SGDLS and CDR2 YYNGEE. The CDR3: CASGVRDTNTGELFF. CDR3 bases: TGTGCCAGCGGCGTGCGGGACACAAACACCGGGGAGCTGTTTTTT.

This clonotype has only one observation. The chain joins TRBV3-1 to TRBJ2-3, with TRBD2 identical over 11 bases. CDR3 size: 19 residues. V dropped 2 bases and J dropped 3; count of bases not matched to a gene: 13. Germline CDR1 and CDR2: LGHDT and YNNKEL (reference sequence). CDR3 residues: CASSQPTSFSGGATDTQYF. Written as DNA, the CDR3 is TGTGCCAGCAGCCAACCTACGTCCTTTAGCGGGGGGGCGACAGATACGCAGTATTTT.

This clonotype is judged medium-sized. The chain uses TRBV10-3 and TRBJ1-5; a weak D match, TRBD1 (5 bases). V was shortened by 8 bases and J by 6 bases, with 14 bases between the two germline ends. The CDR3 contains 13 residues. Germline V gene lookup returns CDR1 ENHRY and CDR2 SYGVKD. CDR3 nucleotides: TGTGCCATCCGGGGGGAAAATGGTCAGCCCCAGCATTTT. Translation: CAIRGENGQPQHF.